The 13 T cell receptor beta chains below were found in one sample sequenced in a study of technical replicates of blood from a handful of donors. Only in-frame clones appear in the TCRdb table, and some are missing; sequencing was by immunoSEQ multiplex PCR. The sample yields more than 65,000 clones, under 98% seen once. Material: T cells isolated from PBMCs. Source of these receptors: a human donor in good health.

The chain couples TRBV4-1 to TRBJ1-5, with 9 bases fitting TRBD1. Germline CDR1 and CDR2: MGHRA and YSYEKL. V dropped 1 base and J dropped 6; count of bases not matched to a gene: 13. This CDR3 has 18 residues. The CDR3: CASSQAPTEQGAGQPQHF. In nucleotides, the CDR3 is TGCGCCAGCAGCCAAGCCCCTACGGAACAGGGGGCAGGTCAGCCCCAGCATTTT.

The rearrangement uses TRBV7-2 and TRBJ2-5; 9 positions agree with TRBD2. CDR1 is SGHTA and CDR2 is FQGNSA in the germline V gene. The CDR3 covers 14 residues. With V trimmed by 8 bases and J by 4 bases, 8 bases remained unmatched. The CDR3 reads CASAQAGGLETQYF. The CDR3 DNA sequence: TGTGCCAGCGCCCAAGCGGGGGGCTTAGAGACCCAGTACTTC.

This chain links TRBV5-1 with TRBJ1-3; 7 nucleotides line up with TRBD1. The CDR3 is 14 residues long. V was clipped by 3 bases and J by 2 bases; unmatched bases: 2. Germline lookup yields CDR1 SGHRS and CDR2 YFSETQ. For the CDR3, the DNA is TGCGCCAGCAGCTGGGGACAGACTGGAAACACCATATATTTT. Residues: CASSWGQTGNTIYF.

The V and J genes are TRBV30 and TRBJ2-7; D may be TRBD2 (6 bases). Germline CDR1 GTSNPN, CDR2 SVGIG (reference sequence). This CDR3 contains 14 residues. With 5 bases removed from V and 4 bases from J, the gap between germline ends came to 18 bases. CDR3 nucleotide sequence: TGTGCCTGGCGTAAGAATAGCGGAAGTTACGAGCAGTACTTC. Translated: CAWRKNSGSYEQYF. The entire variable domain, with the rest obtained from reference TRBV30 and TRBJ2-7, is as follows: SQTIHQWPATLVQPVGSPLSLECTVEGTSNPNLYWYRQAAGRGLQLLFYSVGIGQISSEVPQNLSASRPQDRQFILSSKKLLLSDSGFYLCAWRKNSGSYEQYFGPGTRLTVT.

This clone has a single count. The rearrangement links TRBV4-2 to TRBJ2-3; 7 bases are shared with TRBD2. With 0 bases clipped from V and 2 bases from J, the junction kept 8 bases outside the gene matches. Per the germline V gene, CDR1 is LGHNA and CDR2 is YNFKEQ. This CDR3 has 17 amino acids. CDR3 loop: CASSQELREIPTDTQYF. Here the CDR3 DNA reads TGTGCCAGCAGCCAAGAATTGCGGGAGATCCCCACAGATACGCAGTATTTT.

The chain has TRBV30 and TRBJ2-7, with 10 bases fitting TRBD1. The germline CDR1 and CDR2 sequences are GTSNPN and SVGIG (reference sequence). This CDR3 has 14 amino acids. V trimming: 3 bases; J trimming: 2 bases; junction bases outside the gene matches: 4. The CDR3 here is CAWSSGQGAYEQYF. The DNA of the CDR3 is TGTGCCTGGAGCTCCGGACAGGGGGCCTACGAGCAGTACTTC.

The chain recombines TRBV27 with TRBJ1-1; TRBD1 matches at 10 bases. The germline V gene has CDR1 MNHEY and CDR2 SMNVEV (reference sequence). V lost 6 bases, J lost 7 bases, and 5 bases stayed unmatched. The CDR3 has 13 residues. The DNA for the CDR3 is TGTGCCAGCAGCACGACAGGGGGCCTTGAAGCTTTCTTT. Translating gives CASSTTGGLEAFF.

J is TRBJ2-7 and V is TRBV7-3; D possibly corresponds to TRBD2 (7 bases). The V end lost 1 base, the J end lost 5 bases, and 12 bases lay between the germline ends. CDR3 size: 14 residues. Germline values: CDR1 SGHTA, CDR2 FQGTGA. CDR3 in DNA: TGTGCCAGCAGCTTAAGTGGGGGGGCGGACGAGCAGTACTTC. Translating gives CASSLSGGADEQYF. Drawing the rest from reference TRBV7-3 and TRBJ2-7, the complete variable domain is GAGVSQTPSNKVTEKGKYVELRCDPISGHTALYWYRQSLGQGPEFLIYFQGTGAADDSGLPNDRFFAVRPEGSVSTLKIQRTERGDSAVYLCASSLSGGADEQYFGPGTRLTVT.

This chain joins TRBV2 and TRBJ2-5, with D possibly matching TRBD1 (7 bases). The J call is in doubt because the DNA end fits TRBJ2-7 better. The CDR3 length is 14 residues. The germline V gene encodes CDR1 SNHLY and CDR2 FYNNEI. This chain's CDR3 is CASSLRRGAYEQYF. Here the CDR3 DNA reads TGTGCCAGCAGTTTACGCAGGGGGGCCTACGAGCAGTACTTC.

Note on this clone: At one end the junction does not follow the germline gene, possibly because of a read error. The rearrangement links TRBV13 to TRBJ1-5; a possible D gene is TRBD1 (6 bases). CDR1 PRHDT and CDR2 FYEKMQ come from the germline V gene (reference sequence). This CDR3 spans 15 amino acids. CDR3 amino acids: CASSLGGLSNQPQHF. CDR3 DNA: TGTGCCAGCAGCCTAGGGGGGCTTAGCAATCAGCCCCAGCATTTT.

The chain links TRBV11-2 to TRBJ2-1; 11 nucleotides align to TRBD2. The V gene's germline CDR1 is SGHAT and CDR2 FQNNGV. The CDR3 has 16 amino acids. The trim removed 2 bases at V and 5 bases at J, leaving 5 bases unmatched. The chain's CDR3 is CASSLLAGGENNEQFF. Here the CDR3 DNA reads TGTGCCAGCAGCTTATTAGCGGGAGGGGAGAACAATGAGCAGTTCTTC.

The genes are TRBV7-9 and TRBJ1-5, with D possibly being TRBD1 (5 bases). This CDR3 comprises 15 residues. V lost 3 bases and J 5 bases, leaving 14 bases between the germline ends. Germline CDR1 and CDR2: SEHNR and FQNEAQ (reference sequence). CDR3 DNA sequence: TGTGCCAGCAGCTTGGGTGGGGCAGGGCATCAGCCCCAGCATTTT. Its protein product is CASSLGGAGHQPQHF.

This chain connects TRBV30 to TRBJ2-7; 8 nucleotides agree with TRBD2. The CDR3 spans 15 residues. V shed 2 bases, J shed 3 bases, and the junction held 9 bases outside the gene matches. CDR1 is GTSNPN and CDR2 is SVGIG in the germline V gene (reference sequence). The CDR3 DNA follows: TGTGCCTGGAGTTCTCTTAGCGGGAATTACTACGAGCAGTACTTC. Encoded protein: CAWSSLSGNYYEQYF. Drawing the rest from reference TRBV30 and TRBJ2-7, the complete variable domain is SQTIHQWPATLVQPVGSPLSLECTVEGTSNPNLYWYRQAAGRGLQLLFYSVGIGQISSEVPQNLSASRPQDRQFILSSKKLLLSDSGFYLCAWSSLSGNYYEQYFGPGTRLTVT.